Listed here are 11 T cell receptor beta chains from one sample, sequenced in a study of shared clonotypes between healthy human individuals. Data came from immunoSEQ multiplex PCR; TCRdb stores just in-frame clones and leaves some out. The sample carries more than 2,000,000 clones, about 92% recorded once. Sequenced material: naive CD4+ T cells sorted from blood. The subset was: CD45RA+ positively selected. These receptors originate from a man aged 18 to 29 in good health.

This clone has just one count. This rearrangement joins TRBV30 to TRBJ2-1; 8 nucleotides align to TRBD2. Germline CDR1 and CDR2: GTSNPN and SVGIG (reference sequence). V was pared by 5 bases and J by 0 bases, with 9 bases of the junction left unmatched. The CDR3 runs to 16 residues. This CDR3 is CAWYKAGESSYNEQFF. CDR3 bases: TGTGCCTGGTATAAAGCGGGAGAGAGCTCCTACAATGAGCAGTTCTTC.

V gene TRBV4-2 combines with J gene TRBJ2-5, with D perhaps TRBD1 or TRBD2 (5 bases each). The germline CDR1 and CDR2 sequences are LGHNA and YNFKEQ. The CDR3 extends over 15 amino acids. Trimming pared 1 base from V and 5 bases from J, leaving 14 bases between. For the CDR3, the DNA is TGTGCCAGCAGCCAAGGGGACCGCGAGGAGGAGACCCAGTACTTC. Protein product: CASSQGDREEETQYF.

This clone has just a few counts. Other DNA sequences from this sample encode an identical CDR3 as well. The chain recombines TRBV6-5 with TRBJ1-1; D remains ambiguous. The CDR3 is made up of 11 amino acids. Germline V CDR1 and CDR2: MNHEY, SVGAGI. Trimming took off 6 bases at V and 1 base at J, with 3 bases between the two ends. The CDR3 is CASRGNTEAFF. The CDR3 nucleotides read TGTGCCAGCAGGGGGAACACTGAAGCTTTCTTT.

This clone was recorded only once. The chain has TRBV7-2 and TRBJ2-7; the match to TRBD2 covers 7 bases. The V gene's germline CDR1 is SGHTA and CDR2 FQGNSA. The CDR3 runs to 17 residues. With V trimmed by 3 bases and J by 6 bases, 17 bases remained unmatched. CDR3 protein: CASSFSMWRETAGEQYF. Written as DNA, the CDR3 is TGTGCCAGCAGCTTCTCAATGTGGCGGGAGACCGCCGGCGAGCAGTACTTC. The variable domain in full, with the rest retrieved from reference TRBV7-2 and TRBJ2-7, is GAGVSQSPSNKVTEKGKDVELRCDPISGHTALYWYRQSLGQGLEFLIYFQGNSAPDKSGLPSDRFSAERTGGSVSTLTIQRTQQEDSAVYLCASSFSMWRETAGEQYFGPGTRLTVT.

The chain carries TRBV28 and TRBJ2-6; 7 bases align to TRBD1. CDR1 and CDR2 from the germline V gene are MDHEN and SYDVKM. The CDR3 totals 16 residues. V was pared by 5 bases and J by 2 bases, with 6 bases of the junction left unmatched. The CDR3 here is CASSLPQGAGANVLTF. The CDR3 nucleotides read TGTGCCAGCAGTCTACCCCAGGGGGCTGGGGCCAACGTCCTGACTTTC.

The chain joins TRBV5-1 to TRBJ2-7; D might be TRBD2 (5 bases). Looked up from germline, CDR1 is SGHRS and CDR2 is YFSETQ. V shed 2 bases and J shed 3 bases, with 12 bases lying between them. This CDR3 is 14 amino acids long. In nucleotides, the CDR3 is TGCGCCAGCAGCTTCGGGGAGAGCCTCTACGAGCAGTACTTC. Its translation is CASSFGESLYEQYF.

The CDR3 region is CASRGPRNEKLFF. CDR3 in DNA: TGTGCCAGCCGTGGACCGAGGAATGAAAAACTGTTTTTT. This rearrangement joins TRBV27 to TRBJ1-4, with D uncertain. V was pared by 8 bases and J by 5 bases, with 12 bases between. The germline V gene encodes CDR1 MNHEY and CDR2 SMNVEV (reference sequence). CDR3 length: 13 amino acids.

The chain is built from TRBV27 and TRBJ1-4, with D possibly matching TRBD1 (6 bases). The germline V gene has CDR1 MNHEY and CDR2 SMNVEV (reference sequence). V dropped 6 bases and J dropped 5 bases, with 19 bases sitting between them. CDR3 size: 16 residues. The CDR3: CASRLRGGSTNEKLFF. The CDR3, as DNA: TGTGCCAGCAGACTCAGAGGGGGGTCCACCAATGAAAAACTGTTTTTT.

V is TRBV12-5 and J is TRBJ2-1, with D tentatively TRBD2 (5 bases). CDR1 is LGHNT and CDR2 is FRNRAP in the germline V gene. There are 13 residues in the CDR3. Trimming pared 3 bases from V and 6 bases from J, leaving 9 bases between. CDR3 nucleotides: TGTGCTAGTGGTTTACCTAGCATCAATGAGCAGTTCTTC. Translated: CASGLPSINEQFF. Based on the CDR3 plus reference TRBV12-5 and TRBJ2-1, the full variable domain is DARVTQTPRHKVTEMGQEVTMRCQPILGHNTVFWYRQTMMQGLELLAYFRNRAPLDDSGMPKDRFSAEMPDATLATLKIQPSEPRDSAVYFCASGLPSINEQFFGPGTRLTVL.

The CDR3 is CASSRATGTGNTIYF. In nucleotides, the CDR3 is TGCGCCAGCAGCCGCGCGACAGGGACTGGAAACACCATATATTTT. The genes are TRBV4-3 and TRBJ1-3, with 7 bases identical to TRBD1. The junction had 5 bases not matched to a gene; V was cut back by 4 bases and J by 2 bases. The CDR3 sequence is 15 residues long. In germline, CDR1 is LGHNA, CDR2 YSLEER.

This clone appeared once. The V call is TRBV10-3, the J call TRBJ2-6, with D perhaps TRBD2 (5 bases). Trimming cost V 2 bases and J 0 bases, with 17 bases left between them. Per the germline V gene, CDR1 is ENHRY and CDR2 is SYGVKD. This CDR3 is 19 amino acids long. The CDR3 sequence is CAISETGLVGSSGANVLTF. CDR3 DNA sequence: TGTGCCATCAGTGAGACGGGTTTGGTTGGGAGCTCTGGGGCCAACGTCCTGACTTTC.